This entry lists 9 T cell receptor beta chains sequenced from one sample in a study of blood T cells in healthy people across ages. A sample-barcoded 5' primer and a J-beta primer mix were used in a second PCR of about 7 to 12 cycles. TCRdb redid the calling of the 5' RACE reads with MiXCR, one entry per CDR3 protein. This sample has roughly 500,000 distinct CDR3 sequences, with about 24% found just once. These data also featured in a second study, about T cells of mothers and their children.

The source material was blood. The receptors stem from a boy under 18 in good health.

This clonotype has just a few counts. The chain uses TRBV5-1 and TRBJ1-1; TRBD1 aligns across 9 bases. CDR3 length equals 15 residues. V shed 4 bases, J shed 0 bases, and the junction held 4 bases outside the gene matches. Germline lookup yields CDR1 SGHRS and CDR2 YFSETQ. The CDR3 DNA sequence: TGCGCCAGCAGCACCCGGACAGGGGTGAACACTGAAGCTTTCTTT. Amino acid sequence: CASSTRTGVNTEAFF.

V usage is TRBV7-8 and J usage is TRBJ2-1; no firm D call. The germline gives CDR1 SGHVS, CDR2 FQNEAQ. The length of the CDR3 is 13 residues. Deletions cut 5 bases from V and 8 bases from J, with 13 bases between. The chain's CDR3 is CASSPVRTHEQFF. The CDR3 DNA is TGTGCCAGCAGCCCCGTAAGGACCCATGAGCAGTTCTTC.

This clonotype was recorded a few times. The chain combines TRBV7-9 with TRBJ1-2; D remains unclear. Trimming took 5 bases from V and 1 from J, leaving 5 bases between them. The CDR3 extends over 12 amino acids. Germline V gene data show CDR1 as SEHNR and CDR2 as FQNEAQ (reference sequence). The CDR3 DNA is TGTGCCAGCAGCGTCGATAACTATGGCTACACCTTC. This gives the protein CASSVDNYGYTF.

This clonotype showed up many times. This chain joins TRBV2 and TRBJ1-3; D unclear. Trimming shortened V by 6 bases and J by 4 bases, and 16 bases separated the two germline ends. The CDR3 is made up of 15 amino acids. Germline V lookup: CDR1 SNHLY, CDR2 FYNNEI. CDR3 DNA sequence: TGTGCCAGCAGAGAGAGAGAGGCGTCCGGAAACACCATATATTTT. It codes for CASREREASGNTIYF.

The chain employs TRBV11-2 and TRBJ2-2, with 10 bases matching TRBD2. The CDR3 totals 16 residues. Trimming at V came to 3 bases and at J to 4 bases, leaving 5 bases not matched to a gene. Germline V CDR1 and CDR2: SGHAT, FQNNGV. The DNA of the CDR3 is TGTGCCAGCAGCTTCGAGCGGGGGGGCAGCACCGGGGAGCTGTTTTTT. This gives the protein CASSFERGGSTGELFF.

The rearrangement joins TRBV7-9 to TRBJ2-7; D perhaps matches TRBD1 (6 bases). Germline V gene lookup returns CDR1 SEHNR and CDR2 FQNEAQ (reference sequence). The length of the CDR3 is 16 residues. V dropped 4 bases and J dropped 0 bases, with 16 bases sitting between them. For the CDR3, the DNA is TGTGCCAGCAGCTCGCTAGACAGGACCAACTCCTACGAGCAGTACTTC. Its translation: CASSSLDRTNSYEQYF.

This clonotype was seen ten or more times. Germline and junction disagree at one end, which may indicate a read error. The chain has TRBV7-7 and TRBJ2-7, with D tentatively TRBD1 (6 bases). CDR1 and CDR2 (germline): SSHAT, FNYEAQ (reference sequence). The CDR3 length is 14 residues. CDR3 loop: CASSLGLGAYEQYF. CDR3 bases: TGTGCTAGCAGCTTAGGTCTGGGGGCTTACGAGCAGTACTTC.

This clonotype was detected a few times. This rearrangement joins TRBV30 to TRBJ1-5; TRBD1 might be the D (6 bases). V gave up 3 bases and J gave up 5 bases, with 11 bases separating them. Per the germline V gene, CDR1 is GTSNPN and CDR2 is SVGIG (reference sequence). The CDR3 runs 13 residues. CDR3 nucleotide sequence: TGTGCCTGGAGCCAAAACAGGGATCAGCCCCAGCATTTT. Protein: CAWSQNRDQPQHF.

This clonotype was seen more than once but under ten times. This chain connects TRBV7-9 to TRBJ1-5, with 7 bases matching TRBD1. Germline assignment: CDR1 SEHNR and CDR2 FQNEAQ (reference sequence). The CDR3 totals 15 residues. The V gene end was trimmed by 0 bases and the J gene end by 7 bases; junction bases not matched to a gene: 6. The CDR3 reads CASSLAGGAGQPQHF. DNA of the CDR3: TGTGCCAGCAGCTTAGCAGGGGGCGCCGGACAGCCCCAGCATTTT.